This is a list of T cell receptor beta chains from one sample in a study of T cell responses to AZD1222 COVID-19 vaccine. Here immunoSEQ multiplex PCR was the method, and the copy in TCRdb shows in-frame clones only, minus some. The sample gives about 150,000 clones, about 91% of which show up once; approximately 1.5% is in the top ten. Sequences were derived from peripheral blood, sampled on day 0 of AZD1222 vaccination. These receptors originate from an adult in good health. Each CDR3 is given with its conserved first and last residue. The order of the fields is V gene, J gene, clone size, D gene, CDR3 DNA, CDR3 protein. A D gene is named only where the DNA matches it firmly. Clone size is given for some rows only: seen once, a few or many times, or a class if the clone is expanded.

TRBV7-2	TRBJ2-1	-	-	TGTGCCAGCAGCTCGGGACTCAGCTCCTACAATGAGCAGTTCTTC	CASSSGLSSYNEQFF
TRBV6-2/TRBV6-3	TRBJ2-1	-	TRBD2	TGTGCCAGCAGTCCGGATTCCGGGACTAGCGGCTACAATGAGCAGTTCTTC	CASSPDSGTSGYNEQFF
TRBV11-2	TRBJ1-1	-	-	TGTGCCAGCAGCTATTGGGGAGCGCGCAGGGGCACTGAAGCTTTCTTT	CASSYWGARRGTEAFF
TRBV6-1	TRBJ2-5	-	TRBD1	TGTGCCAGCAGTGAAAGGGGACAGGGTGGGACCCAGTACTTC	CASSERGQGGTQYF
TRBV7-2	TRBJ1-2	-	TRBD1	TGTGCCAGCAGCCTATTGACAGGGGTGAGGTATGGCTACACCTTC	CASSLLTGVRYGYTF
TRBV19	TRBJ1-4	-	-	TGTGCCAGTAGTAATGGGCAGCATAATGAAAAACTGTTTTTT	CASSNGQHNEKLFF
TRBV19	TRBJ2-2	-	TRBD1	TGTGCCAGTAGTCCGACAGGGCCACACACCGGGGAGCTGTTTTTT	CASSPTGPHTGELFF
TRBV13	TRBJ2-1	-	-	TGTGCCAGCAGCTCCCCGGACGGAGGCAATGAGCAGTTCTTC	CASSSPDGGNEQFF
TRBV30	TRBJ1-1	-	-	TGTGCCTGGAGGGTCGGGCGGGGTACTGAAGCTTTCTTT	CAWRVGRGTEAFF
TRBV7-2	TRBJ2-1	-	-	TGTGCCAGCAGCATCGTACAGGGGGGGGTCAATGAGCAGTTCTTC	CASSIVQGGVNEQFF
TRBV7-9	TRBJ2-4	-	-	TGTGCCAGCAGCAAGCGGACGGGGGACCCTTTAGCCAAAAACATTCAGTACTTC	CASSKRTGDPLAKNIQYF
TRBV9	TRBJ2-5	once	TRBD2	TGTGCCAGCAGCGCCTGGGAGGGAGAGTCGGGAGAGACCCAGTACTTC	CASSAWEGESGETQYF
TRBV4-3	TRBJ2-1	once	TRBD2	TGCGCCAGCAGCCAAGAGAAACTAGCGGGAGCTGGTTACAATGAGCAGTTCTTC	CASSQEKLAGAGYNEQFF
TRBV9	TRBJ2-7	-	TRBD2	TGTGCCAGCAGCGTAGGGCTAGCGGGGAGCTACGAGCAGTACTTC	CASSVGLAGSYEQYF
TRBV10-3	TRBJ2-2	-	-	TGTGCCACTGGAATAGGGACTTTGAACACCGGGGAGCTGTTTTTT	CATGIGTLNTGELFF
TRBV3-1/TRBV3-2	TRBJ2-7	once	-	TGTGCCAGCAGCCAGAAACCCACAGGGACGGTCTCCTACGAGCAGTACTTC	CASSQKPTGTVSYEQYF
TRBV7-2	TRBJ1-1	-	-	TGTGCCAGCAGCTTATTCGGGCCCCTGAACACTGAAGCTTTCTTT	CASSLFGPLNTEAFF
TRBV6-2/TRBV6-3	TRBJ2-5	-	-	TGTGCCAGCAGTTACTCGATTAACGCCCGCGGGCGGGAGACCCAGTACTTC	CASSYSINARGRETQYF
TRBV5-4	TRBJ2-3	-	TRBD2	TGTGCCAGCAGCCCGGGACTAGCGGGGGTGACTAGCACAGATACGCAGTATTTT	CASSPGLAGVTSTDTQYF
TRBV5-8	TRBJ1-1	once	TRBD1	TGTGCCAGCAGTCCAGATCTGGACAGGGTGGCTTTCTTT	CASSPDLDRVAFF
TRBV7-9	TRBJ1-2	-	-	TGTGCCAGCAGCTTAGGGGACCCGGACTCTTATGGCTACACCTTC	CASSLGDPDSYGYTF
TRBV5-1	TRBJ2-6	-	-	TGCGCCAGCAGCTTGCCGACAGGATCTACCTCTGGGGCCAACGTCCTGACTTTC	CASSLPTGSTSGANVLTF
TRBV10-3	TRBJ2-7	-	TRBD2	TGTGCCATCAGTGAAATAGCGGGAGTGGGTGAGCAGTACTTC	CAISEIAGVGEQYF
TRBV11-1	TRBJ1-6	-	TRBD1	TGTGCCACGGCGACAGGGGATAATTCACCCCTCCACTTT	CATATGDNSPLHF
TRBV24-1	TRBJ2-1	-	-	TGTGCCACCAGTGATTCCCCGGGGCCCCCCTACAATGAGCAGTTCTTC	CATSDSPGPPYNEQFF
TRBV5-6	TRBJ1-5	-	-	TGTGCCAGCAGCCCGGGACTGTCCAATCAGCCCCAGCATTTT	CASSPGLSNQPQHF
TRBV28	TRBJ1-1	-	TRBD1	TGTGCCAGCAGGACGGACAGGGGGAACACTGAAGCTTTCTTT	CASRTDRGNTEAFF
TRBV7-2	TRBJ2-7	-	-	TGTGCCAGCAGCTTAAGGCCCAGTATCTACGAGCAGTACTTC	CASSLRPSIYEQYF
TRBV19	TRBJ1-3	-	-	TGTGCCAGTAGTATAGTGAGCTCTGGAAACACCATATATTTT	CASSIVSSGNTIYF
TRBV7-6	TRBJ1-3	-	TRBD1	TGTGCCAGCAGCTATACAGGGGGCTTCAGTAACACCATATATTTT	CASSYTGGFSNTIYF
TRBV28	TRBJ2-1	few	-	TGTGCCAGCAGAGATGTTAATGAGCAGTTCTTC	CASRDVNEQFF
TRBV9	TRBJ2-2	-	-	TGTGCCAGCAGCGTAGTTTCAGGCGGTCTTGGGGCCGGGGAGCTGTTTTTT	CASSVVSGGLGAGELFF
TRBV10-2	TRBJ1-1	-	-	TGCGCCAGCAGTTGGGGGGCAGCGGCCACGAACACTGAAGCTTTCTTT	CASSWGAAATNTEAFF
TRBV5-6	TRBJ2-1	-	-	TGTGCCAGCAGCGATGGGACCCCCAATGAGCAGTTCTTC	CASSDGTPNEQFF
TRBV11-1	TRBJ2-1	-	-	TGTGCCAGCAGCTCGGGACCCGTAGTGGTCCATGAGCAGTTCTTC	CASSSGPVVVHEQFF
TRBV6-5	TRBJ1-1	once	-	TGTGCCAGCAGCCGTAGTAAGAACACTGAAGCTTTCTTT	CASSRSKNTEAFF
TRBV6-1	TRBJ2-3	-	-	TGTGCCAGCAGTGAAGGAACAGGGATGAGGACAGATACGCAGTATTTT	CASSEGTGMRTDTQYF
TRBV6-6	TRBJ2-1	-	TRBD1	TGTGCCAGCAGTGCCCCAAAGGACAGGGTAAATGAGCAGTTCTTC	CASSAPKDRVNEQFF
TRBV13	TRBJ1-1	-	-	TGTGCCAGCAGCTCGAGTTCCCTGGGGTTGAGAAACACTGAAGCTTTCTTT	CASSSSSLGLRNTEAFF
TRBV7-2	TRBJ2-1	-	TRBD1	TGTGCCAGCAGCGATTACAGGGGTCCATCCTACAATGAGCAGTTCTTC	CASSDYRGPSYNEQFF
TRBV29-1	TRBJ2-5	-	-	TGCAGCGTTGAAAATGTGGAGACCCAGTACTTC	CSVENVETQYF
TRBV7-8	TRBJ1-5	-	-	TGTGCCAGCAGCTTTTTCATTTCCGCAGGGAATTTCGAACAGCCCCAGCATTTT	CASSFFISAGNFEQPQHF
TRBV5-1	TRBJ2-1	-	TRBD2	TGCGCCAGCAGCTTGGTGGTAGCGGGAGGGCCCTCCAATGAGCAGTTCTTC	CASSLVVAGGPSNEQFF
TRBV5-1	TRBJ1-2	-	-	TGCGCCAGCAGCTTGGTTGCCGTCGGAGGGAATGGCTACACCTTC	CASSLVAVGGNGYTF
TRBV10-1	TRBJ2-7	-	TRBD2	TGCGCCAGCAGTGACTCTCGACTAGCAGGAGGTAAAGCGGGGGAGCAGTACTTC	CASSDSRLAGGKAGEQYF
TRBV6-5	TRBJ2-5	-	TRBD1	TGTGCCAGCAGTGACTCAACAGGGGGTGGAGAGACCCAGTACTTC	CASSDSTGGGETQYF
TRBV12-3/TRBV12-4	TRBJ2-7	once	-	TGTGCCAGCAGGGGGATTCCAGCCTACGAGCAGTACTTC	CASRGIPAYEQYF
TRBV7-6	TRBJ2-3	-	-	TGTGCCAGCAGCTTTAGGGGGACCTCCAAAGATACGCAGTATTTT	CASSFRGTSKDTQYF
TRBV19	TRBJ1-6	-	-	TGTGCCAGTAGCATGAGTAGCTCCTATAATTCACCCCTCCACTTT	CASSMSSSYNSPLHF
TRBV3-1/TRBV3-2	TRBJ2-3	-	TRBD1	TGTGCCAGCAGCCAAGATTATCGGACAGGAGGTGCAGATACGCAGTATTTT	CASSQDYRTGGADTQYF
TRBV9	TRBJ2-3	-	-	TGTGCCAGCAGCCCCATTGGTCGGCCAGATACGCAGTATTTT	CASSPIGRPDTQYF
TRBV14	TRBJ2-7	once	-	TGTGCCAGCGCACAAGTGAACTCCTACGAGCAGTACTTC	CASAQVNSYEQYF
TRBV5-1	TRBJ1-3	once	-	TGCGCCAGCAGCTTGGAGGGTCTATTGAAGTTCTCTGGAAACACCATATATTTT	CASSLEGLLKFSGNTIYF
TRBV5-1	TRBJ2-7	once	-	TGCGCCAGCAGCTTGGGATCAGGGGACGAGCAGTACTTC	CASSLGSGDEQYF
TRBV9	TRBJ2-7	-	TRBD2	TGTGCCAGCAGCCCCCGGACTAGTTCGAGCGAGCAGTACTTC	CASSPRTSSSEQYF